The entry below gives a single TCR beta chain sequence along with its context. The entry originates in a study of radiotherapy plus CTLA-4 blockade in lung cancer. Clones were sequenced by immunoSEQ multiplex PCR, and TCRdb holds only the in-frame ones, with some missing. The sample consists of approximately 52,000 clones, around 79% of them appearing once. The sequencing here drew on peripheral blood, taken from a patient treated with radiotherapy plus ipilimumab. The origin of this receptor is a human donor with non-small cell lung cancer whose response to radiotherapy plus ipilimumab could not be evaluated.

CDR3 in DNA: TGCAGCGCTGGCGGGGGGGGCTGGGATGGCTACACCTTC. Its protein is CSAGGGGWDGYTF. This chain connects TRBV29-1 to TRBJ1-2; D is possibly TRBD1 (6 bases). Germline lookup yields CDR1 SQVTM and CDR2 ANQGSEA. Trimming cost V 7 bases and J 6 bases, with 18 bases left between them. The CDR3 runs 13 residues.